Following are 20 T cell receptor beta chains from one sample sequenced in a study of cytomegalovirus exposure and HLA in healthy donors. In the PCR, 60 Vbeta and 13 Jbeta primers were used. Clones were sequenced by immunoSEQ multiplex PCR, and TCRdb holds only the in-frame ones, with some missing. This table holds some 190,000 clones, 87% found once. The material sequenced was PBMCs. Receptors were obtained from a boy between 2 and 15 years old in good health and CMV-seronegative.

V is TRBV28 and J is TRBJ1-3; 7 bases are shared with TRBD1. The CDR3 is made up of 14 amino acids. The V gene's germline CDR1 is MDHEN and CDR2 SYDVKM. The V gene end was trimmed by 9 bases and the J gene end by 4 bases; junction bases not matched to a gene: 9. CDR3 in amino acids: CASTPDRAGNTIYF. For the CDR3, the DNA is TGTGCCAGTACCCCTGACAGGGCCGGAAACACCATATATTTT.

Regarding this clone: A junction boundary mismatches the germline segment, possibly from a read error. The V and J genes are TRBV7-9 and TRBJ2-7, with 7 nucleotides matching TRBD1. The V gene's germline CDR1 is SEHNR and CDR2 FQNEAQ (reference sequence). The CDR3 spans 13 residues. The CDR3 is CSSSPPDRYEQYF. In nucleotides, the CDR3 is TGTTCCAGCAGCCCCCCGGACAGGTACGAGCAGTACTTC.

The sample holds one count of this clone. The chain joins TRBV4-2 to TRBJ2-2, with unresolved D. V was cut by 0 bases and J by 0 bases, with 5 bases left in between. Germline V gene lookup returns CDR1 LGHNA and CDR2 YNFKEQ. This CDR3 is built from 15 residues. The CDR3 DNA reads TGTGCCAGCAGCCAAGACCCGGCGAACACCGGGGAGCTGTTTTTT. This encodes CASSQDPANTGELFF.

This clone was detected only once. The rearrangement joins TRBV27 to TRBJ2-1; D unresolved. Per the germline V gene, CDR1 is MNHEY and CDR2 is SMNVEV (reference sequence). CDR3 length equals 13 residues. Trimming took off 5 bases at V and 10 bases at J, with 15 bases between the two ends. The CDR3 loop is CASSPPWYREQFF. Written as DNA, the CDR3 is TGTGCCAGCAGTCCTCCGTGGTATCGGGAGCAGTTCTTC.

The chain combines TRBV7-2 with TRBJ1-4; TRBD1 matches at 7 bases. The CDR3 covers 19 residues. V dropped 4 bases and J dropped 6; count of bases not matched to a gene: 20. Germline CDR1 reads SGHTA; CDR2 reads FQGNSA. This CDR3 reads CASSSPRGLDRDNYEKLFF. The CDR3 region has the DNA TGTGCCAGCAGCTCCCCGCGAGGACTCGACAGGGATAATTATGAAAAACTGTTTTTT.

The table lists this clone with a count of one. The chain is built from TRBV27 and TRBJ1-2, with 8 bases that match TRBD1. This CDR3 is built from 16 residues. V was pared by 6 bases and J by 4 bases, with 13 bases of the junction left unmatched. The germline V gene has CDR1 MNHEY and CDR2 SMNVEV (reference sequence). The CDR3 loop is CASSHTSDRAVYGYTF. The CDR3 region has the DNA TGTGCCAGCAGCCATACCTCGGACAGGGCCGTCTATGGCTACACCTTC.

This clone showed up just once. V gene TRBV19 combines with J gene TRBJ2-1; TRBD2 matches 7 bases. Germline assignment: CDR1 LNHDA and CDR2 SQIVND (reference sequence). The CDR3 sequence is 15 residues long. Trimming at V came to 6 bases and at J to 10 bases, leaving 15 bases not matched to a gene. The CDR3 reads CASSESAGTLGEQFF. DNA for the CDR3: TGTGCCAGTAGCGAGTCAGCGGGAACCTTGGGAGAGCAGTTCTTC.

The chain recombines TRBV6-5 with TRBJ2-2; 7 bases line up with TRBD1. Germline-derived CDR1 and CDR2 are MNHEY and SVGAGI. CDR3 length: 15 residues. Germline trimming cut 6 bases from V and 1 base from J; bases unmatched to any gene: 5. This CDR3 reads CASSRDRRNTGELFF. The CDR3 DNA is TGTGCCAGCAGCCGGGACAGAAGGAACACCGGGGAGCTGTTTTTT.

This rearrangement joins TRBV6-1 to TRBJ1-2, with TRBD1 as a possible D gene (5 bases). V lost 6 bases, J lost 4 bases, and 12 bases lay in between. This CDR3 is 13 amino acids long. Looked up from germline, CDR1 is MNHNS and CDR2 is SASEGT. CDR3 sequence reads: CASRDTGVYGYTF. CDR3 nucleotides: TGTGCCAGCAGGGACACAGGTGTCTATGGCTACACCTTC.

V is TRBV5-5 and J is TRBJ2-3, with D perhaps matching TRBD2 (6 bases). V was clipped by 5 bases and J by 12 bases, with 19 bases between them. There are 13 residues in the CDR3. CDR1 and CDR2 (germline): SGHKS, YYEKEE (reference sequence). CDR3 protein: CASRDWRDSKQYF. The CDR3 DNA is TGTGCCAGCAGAGATTGGCGGGACTCTAAACAGTATTTT.

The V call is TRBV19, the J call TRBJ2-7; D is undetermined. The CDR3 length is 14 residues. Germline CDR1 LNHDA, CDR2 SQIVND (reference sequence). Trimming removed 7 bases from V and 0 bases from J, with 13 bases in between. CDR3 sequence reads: CASNPTAYSYEQYF. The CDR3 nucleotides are TGTGCCAGTAACCCCACAGCATACTCCTACGAGCAGTACTTC. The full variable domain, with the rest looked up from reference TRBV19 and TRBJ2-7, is DGGITQSPKYLFRKEGQNVTLSCEQNLNHDAMYWYRQDPGQGLRLIYYSQIVNDFQKGDIAEGYSVSREKKESFPLTVTSAQKNPTAFYLCASNPTAYSYEQYFGPGTRLTVT.

CDR3: CASSLVTGLSYNEQFF. For the CDR3, the DNA is TGTGCCAGCAGCTTAGTTACAGGGCTATCCTACAATGAGCAGTTCTTC. V is TRBV7-6 and J is TRBJ2-1; maybe TRBD1 (6 bases). Germline V CDR1 and CDR2: SGHVS, FNYEAQ. This CDR3 has 16 amino acids. Trimming stripped 1 base from V and 1 base from J, with 11 bases between.

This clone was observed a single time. The CDR3, as DNA: TGTGCCAGCTGGTCCGGGACAGGGTTCGACGAGCAGTACTTC. It encodes CASWSGTGFDEQYF. The gene calls are TRBV6-1 and TRBJ2-7; 9 bases line up with TRBD1. The trim removed 8 bases at V and 5 bases at J, leaving 10 bases unmatched. Germline loops: CDR1 MNHNS, CDR2 SASEGT. There are 14 residues in the CDR3.

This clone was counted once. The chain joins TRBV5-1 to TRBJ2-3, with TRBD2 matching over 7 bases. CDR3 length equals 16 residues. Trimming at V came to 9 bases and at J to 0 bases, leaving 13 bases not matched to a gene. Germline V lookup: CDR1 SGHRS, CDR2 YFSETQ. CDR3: CAKNREGLASTDTQYF. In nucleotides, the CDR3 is TGCGCCAAAAATAGGGAGGGTCTCGCTAGCACAGATACGCAGTATTTT. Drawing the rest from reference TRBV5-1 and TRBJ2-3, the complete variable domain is KAGVTQTPRYLIKTRGQQVTLSCSPISGHRSVSWYQQTPGQGLQFLFEYFSETQRNKGNFPGRFSGRQFSNSRSEMNVSTLELGDSALYLCAKNREGLASTDTQYFGPGTRLTVL.

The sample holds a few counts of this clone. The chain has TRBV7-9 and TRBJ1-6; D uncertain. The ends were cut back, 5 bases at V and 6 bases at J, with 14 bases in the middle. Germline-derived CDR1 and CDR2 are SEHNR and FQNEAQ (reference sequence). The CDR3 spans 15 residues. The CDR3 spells CASSPPGGPNSPLHF. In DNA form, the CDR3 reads TGTGCCAGCAGCCCTCCCGGCGGGCCTAATTCACCCCTCCACTTT.

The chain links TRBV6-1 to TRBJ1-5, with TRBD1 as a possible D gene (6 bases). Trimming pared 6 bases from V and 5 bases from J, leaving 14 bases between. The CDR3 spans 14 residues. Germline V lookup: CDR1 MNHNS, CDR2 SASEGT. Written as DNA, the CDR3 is TGTGCCAGCAGACTCGGGGGGGGCGATCAGCCCCAGCATTTT. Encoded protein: CASRLGGGDQPQHF.

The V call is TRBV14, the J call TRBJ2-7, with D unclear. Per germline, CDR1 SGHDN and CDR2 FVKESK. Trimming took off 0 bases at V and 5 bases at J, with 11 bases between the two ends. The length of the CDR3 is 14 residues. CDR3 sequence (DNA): TGTGCCAGCAGCCAAGAAAACATGATCCACGAGCAGTACTTC. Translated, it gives CASSQENMIHEQYF.

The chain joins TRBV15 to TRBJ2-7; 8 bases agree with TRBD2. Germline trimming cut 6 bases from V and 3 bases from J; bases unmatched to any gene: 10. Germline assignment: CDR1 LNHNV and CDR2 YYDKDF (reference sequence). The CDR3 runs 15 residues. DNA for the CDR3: TGTGCCACCAGTCCGGGACTAGGAGCGGACTACGAGCAGTACTTC. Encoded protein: CATSPGLGADYEQYF.

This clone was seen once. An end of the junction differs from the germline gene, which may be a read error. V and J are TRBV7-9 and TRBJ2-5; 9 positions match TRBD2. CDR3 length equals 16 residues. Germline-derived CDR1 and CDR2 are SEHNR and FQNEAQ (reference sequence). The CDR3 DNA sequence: TGTTCCAGCAGGACCCCGGGACTAGCCCTCCAAGAGACCCAGTACTTC. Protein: CSSRTPGLALQETQYF.

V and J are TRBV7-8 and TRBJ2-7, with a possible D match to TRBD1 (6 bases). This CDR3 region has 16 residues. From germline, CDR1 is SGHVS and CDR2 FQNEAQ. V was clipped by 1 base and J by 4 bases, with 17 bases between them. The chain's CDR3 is CASSLEGWDTNYEQYF. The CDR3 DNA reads TGTGCCAGCAGCTTAGAAGGGTGGGACACAAATTACGAGCAGTACTTC.